The 25 T cell receptor beta chains given below trace back to one sample, sequenced in a study of cytomegalovirus exposure and HLA in healthy donors. Produced via immunoSEQ multiplex PCR; TCRdb's table is partial and in-frame only. The table records some 120,000 clones, about 83% of them present only once. What was sequenced was PBMCs. The source is a woman aged 30 to 39 in good health and CMV-seronegative.

This chain joins TRBV5-1 and TRBJ1-1; weak D call: TRBD1 (5 bases). The V end was cut by 4 bases, the J end by 4 bases, with 14 bases between. This CDR3 is built from 14 residues. The germline CDR1 and CDR2 sequences are SGHRS and YFSETQ. The chain's CDR3 is CASSGQGGGTEAFF. CDR3 DNA sequence: TGCGCCAGCAGCGGTCAGGGAGGCGGCACTGAAGCTTTCTTT.

V usage is TRBV5-1 and J usage is TRBJ2-7; D call uncertain. Germline lookup yields CDR1 SGHRS and CDR2 YFSETQ. This CDR3 has 14 amino acids. V was shortened by 4 bases and J by 0 bases, with 11 bases between the two germline ends. CDR3: CASSRLADSYEQYF. As DNA, the CDR3 is TGCGCCAGCAGCCGCCTGGCGGACTCCTACGAGCAGTACTTC.

The gene calls are TRBV19 and TRBJ2-3; 8 nucleotides agree with TRBD2. The germline V gene has CDR1 LNHDA and CDR2 SQIVND (reference sequence). The CDR3 is 16 amino acids. With V trimmed by 0 bases and J by 1 base, 3 bases remained unmatched. For the CDR3, the DNA is TGTGCCAGTAGTATAGACCTGCGGGGGGGCACAGATACGCAGTATTTT. It yields the protein CASSIDLRGGTDTQYF. Variable domain in full (rest from reference TRBV19 and TRBJ2-3): DGGITQSPKYLFRKEGQNVTLSCEQNLNHDAMYWYRQDPGQGLRLIYYSQIVNDFQKGDIAEGYSVSREKKESFPLTVTSAQKNPTAFYLCASSIDLRGGTDTQYFGPGTRLTVL.

J is TRBJ1-3 and V is TRBV29-1, with D tentatively TRBD1 (5 bases). Trimming removed 4 bases from V and 2 bases from J, with 12 bases in between. This CDR3 contains 14 residues. CDR1 and CDR2 from the germline V gene are SQVTM and ANQGSEA. For the CDR3, the DNA is TGCAGCGTTGTAGGCCAAGGGGCTGGAAACACCATATATTTT. Protein: CSVVGQGAGNTIYF.

This clone turned up a few times. The chain recombines TRBV30 with TRBJ2-7; 10 bases map to TRBD1. The V segment lost 5 bases and the J segment 3 bases; nucleotides outside the gene matches: 4. This CDR3 has 13 residues. Germline CDR1 and CDR2: GTSNPN and SVGIG (reference sequence). The CDR3 DNA reads TGTGCCTGGGCGCGGACAGGGGGCTACGAGCAGTACTTC. This gives the protein CAWARTGGYEQYF.

The gene calls are TRBV19 and TRBJ2-3; no reliable D call. The germline V gene encodes CDR1 LNHDA and CDR2 SQIVND (reference sequence). Trimming removed 1 base from V and 4 bases from J, with 12 bases in between. The CDR3 length is 15 residues. The CDR3 nucleotides read TGTGCCAGTAGTATAGGGGTGGTAGCTCCAGATACGCAGTATTTT. The encoded protein is CASSIGVVAPDTQYF.

The chain links TRBV9 to TRBJ1-2; D might be TRBD1 (5 bases). Per germline, CDR1 SGDLS and CDR2 YYNGEE. V was pared by 4 bases and J by 1 base, with 17 bases between. The CDR3 spans 16 residues. CDR3 sequence: CASSQVDREVNYGYTF. CDR3 in DNA: TGTGCCAGCAGCCAAGTTGACAGAGAGGTTAACTATGGCTACACCTTC.

The rearrangement uses TRBV5-1 and TRBJ1-6, with a weak D call TRBD1 (6 bases). CDR3 length equals 17 residues. V shed 4 bases and J shed 0 bases, with 14 bases lying between them. The V gene's germline CDR1 is SGHRS and CDR2 YFSETQ. The CDR3 here is CASSPGTLSSYNSPLHF. CDR3 DNA sequence: TGCGCCAGCAGCCCAGGGACACTTAGCTCCTATAATTCACCCCTCCACTTT.

V is TRBV7-2 and J is TRBJ2-7; TRBD2 is a possible D gene (6 bases). CDR3 size: 14 residues. Germline loops: CDR1 SGHTA, CDR2 FQGNSA. Trimming shortened V by 5 bases and J by 2 bases, and 13 bases separated the two germline ends. The CDR3 DNA follows: TGTGCCAGCAGCCGGTCGGGGGTACCCTACGAGCAGTACTTC. Residues: CASSRSGVPYEQYF. Full variable domain (missing parts from reference TRBV7-2 and TRBJ2-7): GAGVSQSPSNKVTEKGKDVELRCDPISGHTALYWYRQSLGQGLEFLIYFQGNSAPDKSGLPSDRFSAERTGGSVSTLTIQRTQQEDSAVYLCASSRSGVPYEQYFGPGTRLTVT.

This clone showed up just once. J is TRBJ2-1 and V is TRBV5-4, with D unclear. V was clipped by 2 bases and J by 0 bases, with 6 bases between them. This CDR3 is built from 14 residues. CDR1 is SGHNT, CDR2 YYREEE, per germline (reference sequence). CDR3: CASSFPGSYNEQFF. The CDR3 coding sequence is TGTGCCAGCAGCTTCCCCGGCTCCTACAATGAGCAGTTCTTC.

Comment on this clone: The germline gene is not matched at one end of the junction; a read error may be the cause. The V and J genes are TRBV5-4 and TRBJ1-5; 7 bases are a match to TRBD1. The CDR3 sequence is 14 residues long. CDR1 is SGHNT and CDR2 is YYREEE in the germline V gene (reference sequence). The CDR3 DNA reads TGTGCCAGCAGCTTGAAAGGGGGCAAACAGCCCCAGCATTTT. This gives the protein CASSLKGGKQPQHF.

The V and J genes are TRBV6-5 and TRBJ2-7; TRBD1 might be the D (6 bases). The germline gives CDR1 MNHEY, CDR2 SVGAGI. This CDR3 has 16 residues. The ends were cut back, 0 bases at V and 4 bases at J, with 16 bases in the middle. The DNA for the CDR3 is TGTGCCAGCAGTTACTCACTTACAGGGTCACCGTACGAGCAGTACTTC. Translating gives CASSYSLTGSPYEQYF.

The chain has TRBV5-1 and TRBJ1-2; no definite D call. CDR3 length: 12 residues. With 4 bases removed from V and 9 bases from J, the gap between germline ends came to 13 bases. Germline CDR1 is SGHRS and CDR2 is YFSETQ. This CDR3 is CASSLRRGSYTF. The CDR3 DNA follows: TGCGCCAGCAGCCTACGACGGGGAAGCTACACCTTC.

This clone occurred once. The rearrangement uses TRBV15 and TRBJ2-1; 11 bases agree with TRBD2. Germline V gene sequence: CDR1 LNHNV, CDR2 YYDKDF (reference sequence). This CDR3 is 16 amino acids long. V was pared by 0 bases and J by 7 bases, with 5 bases of the junction left unmatched. CDR3 coding DNA: TGTGCCACCAGCAGAGATCTAGCGGGGGGAAAAAATGAGCAGTTCTTC. Its protein product is CATSRDLAGGKNEQFF.

J is TRBJ1-4 and V is TRBV2, with D uncertain. The V end was cut by 6 bases, the J end by 13 bases, with 15 bases between. Germline values: CDR1 SNHLY, CDR2 FYNNEI. The CDR3 sequence is 12 residues long. For the CDR3, the DNA is TGTGCCAGCAGCGACGGACGGGAGGGACTGTTTTTT. This encodes CASSDGREGLFF.

The V call is TRBV10-3, the J call TRBJ2-7; D is unresolved. With 1 base removed from V and 3 bases from J, the gap between germline ends came to 7 bases. CDR1 is ENHRY, CDR2 SYGVKD, per germline. The CDR3 extends over 13 amino acids. This CDR3 reads CAISELAGYEQYF. DNA for the CDR3: TGTGCCATCAGTGAGTTGGCAGGCTACGAGCAGTACTTC.

The J gene is TRBJ1-2, the V gene TRBV11-2; D gene unclear. This CDR3 has 12 residues. Per the germline V gene, CDR1 is SGHAT and CDR2 is FQNNGV. The V gene lost 10 bases and the J gene lost 2 bases, with 11 bases spanning the gap. CDR3 nucleotide sequence: TGTGCCACGTGGGGAGAAAACTATGGCTACACCTTC. This gives the protein CATWGENYGYTF.

The chain employs TRBV19 and TRBJ2-7; 11 nucleotides line up with TRBD2. The V gene end was trimmed by 1 base and the J gene end by 0 bases; junction bases not matched to a gene: 11. Germline loops: CDR1 LNHDA, CDR2 SQIVND (reference sequence). The CDR3 loop spans 19 amino acids. For the CDR3, the DNA is TGTGCCAGTAGTATAGTTAGCGGGGGGGCAGAGGGTAACTCCTACGAGCAGTACTTC. This sequence encodes CASSIVSGGAEGNSYEQYF.

The chain combines TRBV6-1 with TRBJ2-4; 7 bases map to TRBD2. J lost 0 bases, V lost 2 bases, and 4 bases had no gene match. The CDR3 is 16 residues long. Germline-derived CDR1 and CDR2 are MNHNS and SASEGT. CDR3 coding DNA: TGTGCCAGCAGTGAATGGGGGGGGATAGCCAAAAACATTCAGTACTTC. Protein: CASSEWGGIAKNIQYF.

This clone was seen only a few times. The chain recombines TRBV5-1 with TRBJ1-1; D call uncertain. The CDR3 covers 13 residues. Germline V CDR1 and CDR2: SGHRS, YFSETQ. The germline V and J ends were trimmed by 2 bases and 0 bases, with 5 bases remaining between them. The CDR3 nucleotides are TGCGCCAGCAGCTTTTCTATGAACACTGAAGCTTTCTTT. This encodes CASSFSMNTEAFF.

The chain links TRBV9 to TRBJ2-3; 13 nucleotides align to TRBD2. Germline V gene sequence: CDR1 SGDLS, CDR2 YYNGEE. The ends lost 4 bases at V and 5 bases at J; junction bases unmatched: 7. There are 16 residues in the CDR3. CDR3 bases: TGTGCCAGCAGCCTTGGACTAGCGGGGGTCGAAGATACGCAGTATTTT. It specifies CASSLGLAGVEDTQYF.

The rearrangement links TRBV10-1 to TRBJ2-5; D uncertain. CDR1 WNHNN and CDR2 SYGVQD come from the germline V gene (reference sequence). The V end lost 2 bases, the J end lost 7 bases, and 11 bases lay between the germline ends. The CDR3 has 13 amino acids. CDR3 coding DNA: TGCGCCAGCAGTGAGGGTACAGTCGGGACCCAGTACTTC. Translating gives CASSEGTVGTQYF.

There are a few counts of this clone. This chain connects TRBV14 to TRBJ1-2; 7 positions match TRBD1. Germline trimming cut 0 bases from V and 4 bases from J; bases unmatched to any gene: 5. This CDR3 contains 15 residues. Germline V gene lookup returns CDR1 SGHDN and CDR2 FVKESK. The CDR3 protein is CASSQDQQGFYGYTF. In nucleotides, the CDR3 is TGTGCCAGCAGCCAAGATCAACAGGGGTTCTATGGCTACACCTTC.

This chain connects TRBV7-2 to TRBJ2-1, with 12 bases lining up with TRBD2. CDR1 and CDR2 from the germline V gene are SGHTA and FQGNSA. The CDR3 has 15 amino acids. V was clipped by 3 bases and J by 9 bases; unmatched bases: 6. CDR3 amino acids: CASSFSSGGAAEQFF. The CDR3 nucleotides are TGTGCCAGCAGCTTTTCTAGCGGGGGGGCCGCTGAGCAGTTCTTC.

The chain joins TRBV6-5 to TRBJ1-1; 7 bases align to TRBD1. This CDR3 contains 15 residues. V gave up 2 bases and J gave up 0 bases; unmatched junction bases: 3. Looked up from germline, CDR1 is MNHEY and CDR2 is SVGAGI. The CDR3, as DNA: TGTGCCAGCAGTTACCAGGACAGGTTGAACACTGAAGCTTTCTTT. Its protein product is CASSYQDRLNTEAFF.